The present T cell receptor beta chain was sequenced within a study of T cell changes during pregnancy in multiple sclerosis. Using immunoSEQ multiplex PCR, the repertoire was profiled, and TCRdb retains in-frame clones only, with some absent. Counted here are about 12,000 clones, roughly 84% occurring once; the ten biggest clones make up around 11%. The V and J ends lost 1 base and 0 bases respectively, with 8 bases between them. The CDR3 is made up of 14 amino acids. In germline, CDR1 is SQVTM, CDR2 ANQGSEA. This sequence was found in a female donor in good health, enrolled as a control in a pregnancy study. J is TRBJ2-3 and V is TRBV29-1; D call uncertain. The sample consisted of CD8+ T cells from peripheral blood mononuclear cells, taken after pregnancy. CDR3 residues: CSVEGVSSTDTQYF. The CDR3 nucleotides are TGCAGCGTTGAAGGAGTATCTAGCACAGATACGCAGTATTTT.